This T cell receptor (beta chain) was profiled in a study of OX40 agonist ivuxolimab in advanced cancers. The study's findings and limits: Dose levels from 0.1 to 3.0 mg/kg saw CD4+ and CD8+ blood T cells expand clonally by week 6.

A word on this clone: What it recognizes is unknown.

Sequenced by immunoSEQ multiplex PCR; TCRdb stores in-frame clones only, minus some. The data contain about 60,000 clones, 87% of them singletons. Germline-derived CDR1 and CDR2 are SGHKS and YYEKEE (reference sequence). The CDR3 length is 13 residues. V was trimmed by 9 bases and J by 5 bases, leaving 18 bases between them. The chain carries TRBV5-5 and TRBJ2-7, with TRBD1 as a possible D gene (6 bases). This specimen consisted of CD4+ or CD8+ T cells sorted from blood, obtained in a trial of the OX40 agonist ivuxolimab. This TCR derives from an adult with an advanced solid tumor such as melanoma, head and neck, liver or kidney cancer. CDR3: CATPPGDPNEQYF. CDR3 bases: TGTGCCACCCCCCCAGGGGACCCCAACGAGCAGTACTTC.